The clone carrying this T cell receptor beta chain was recorded a few times. Its antigen is not known. Individuals who donated were healthy Caucasians from Russia aged about 6 to 100. Per sample, a minimum of 6.5 million PBMCs were isolated. This entry is derived from a study of blood T cells in healthy people across ages. Study results and caveats: Roughly linear declines in TCR beta diversity per million T cells occurred with age. Among long-lived donors, naive CD4+ cells were more numerous and diversity higher than in aged donors.

Combining a sample-barcoded 5' primer with a J-beta primer mix, a second PCR ran for roughly 7 to 12 cycles. TCRdb independently ran MiXCR on the 5' RACE reads; one entry per CDR3 protein. Counted here are about 720,000 distinct CDR3 sequences, over 20% occurring once; the ten biggest clones make up roughly a fifth. The CDR3 spans 16 residues. V gave up 5 bases and J gave up 8 bases; unmatched junction bases: 13. The germline V gene encodes CDR1 LNHDA and CDR2 SQIVND (reference sequence). The chain carries TRBV19 and TRBJ1-1; 11 bases are a match to TRBD1. This sequence originates from an older man in good health. Sequenced material: blood. In DNA form, the CDR3 reads TGTGCCAGTAGTCAGATCGGGACAGGGGGGCAGCCAGAAGCTTTCTTT. Amino acids: CASSQIGTGGQPEAFF.